This TCR beta chain is drawn from a study of blood T cell repertoires in COVID-19. Study details: T cells, B-cell-depleted T cells, or PBMCs provided the cDNA or gDNA that served as material.

Methods used by the authors: Quantification of nucleated cells was approximated via reference gene primer amplification. The protocol was immunoSEQ multiplex PCR, while the TCRdb copy is restricted to in-frame clones and leaves out a portion. The V and J calls and clone size come from that table; D and trimming were worked out from the DNA. The repertoire consists of approximately 260,000 clones, with roughly 90% occurring once and the leading ten covering around 2.2%. The sequence came from a middle-aged woman who had recovered from COVID-19. The material sequenced was peripheral blood.

The CDR3, as DNA: TGTGCCTCCGACAGGGGCCGACAGAGAAGGGGGGTGGATACGCAGTATTTT. Protein product: CASDRGRQRRGVDTQYF. The V call is TRBV30, the J call TRBJ2-3, with 8 positions matching TRBD1. CDR3 length: 17 amino acids. Germline V CDR1 and CDR2: GTSNPN, SVGIG (reference sequence). V dropped 7 bases and J dropped 6; count of bases not matched to a gene: 21. Drawing the rest from reference TRBV30 and TRBJ2-3, the complete variable domain is SQTIHQWPATLVQPVGSPLSLECTVEGTSNPNLYWYRQAAGRGLQLLFYSVGIGQISSEVPQNLSASRPQDRQFILSSKKLLLSDSGFYLCASDRGRQRRGVDTQYFGPGTRLTVL.